The clone carrying this T cell receptor (beta chain) was seen repeatedly, ten times or more. Its antigen is undetermined. The CDR3 sequence is 13 residues long. CDR1 is SGHAT, CDR2 FQNNGV, per germline. The V end was cut by 5 bases, the J end by 8 bases, with 10 bases between. This sample stems from a study of response to subunit inactivated influenza vaccine. Study results and caveats: The authors proposed limited new T cell recruitment per seasonal influenza vaccination.

Using its own MiXCR run on the RT-PCR reads, TCRdb lists one record per CDR3 protein. The sample records 450,000 to 500,000 distinct CDR3 sequences, 11% being singletons. Material: PBMCs from blood, obtained 45 days after vaccination. The sequence derives from a man between 45 and 60 years old who received an inactivated influenza vaccine. This chain uses TRBV11-2 with TRBJ1-6; D may be TRBD1 (6 bases). The CDR3 loop is CASSARTDSPLHF. DNA for the CDR3: TGTGCCAGCAGCGCAAGGACAGATTCACCCCTCCACTTT.